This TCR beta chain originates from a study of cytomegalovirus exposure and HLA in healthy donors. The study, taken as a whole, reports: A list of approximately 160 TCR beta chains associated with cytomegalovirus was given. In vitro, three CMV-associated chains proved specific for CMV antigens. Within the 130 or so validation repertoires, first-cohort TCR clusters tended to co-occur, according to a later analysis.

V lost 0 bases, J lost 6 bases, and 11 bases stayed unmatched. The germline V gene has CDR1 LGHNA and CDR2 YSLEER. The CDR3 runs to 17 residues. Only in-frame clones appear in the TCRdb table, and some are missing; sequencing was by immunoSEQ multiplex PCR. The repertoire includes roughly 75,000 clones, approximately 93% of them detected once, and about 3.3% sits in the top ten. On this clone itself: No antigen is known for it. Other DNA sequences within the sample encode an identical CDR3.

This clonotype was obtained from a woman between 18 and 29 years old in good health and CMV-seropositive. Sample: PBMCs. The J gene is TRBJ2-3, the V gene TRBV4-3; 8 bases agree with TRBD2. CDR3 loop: CASSQDPAGGPSDTQYF. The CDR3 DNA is TGCGCCAGCAGCCAAGATCCCGCGGGGGGCCCGTCGGATACGCAGTATTTT.